This T cell receptor (beta chain) was documented in a study of cytomegalovirus exposure and HLA in healthy donors. V lost 1 base and J lost 6, with 11 bases in between. The CDR3 spans 14 residues. CDR1 and CDR2 (germline): SGHRS, YFSETQ. Vbeta (60) and Jbeta (13) primers were used in the PCR. The assay was immunoSEQ multiplex PCR, and TCRdb's table has in-frame clones only and misses some. The data contain 150,000 to 200,000 clones, approximately 73% of them singletons. The receptor comes from a woman aged 25-40 years in good health and CMV-seropositive. This chain connects TRBV5-1 to TRBJ2-1, with D perhaps matching TRBD2 (6 bases). The sequenced material came from PBMCs. The CDR3 loop is CASSLSVGGNEQFF. The CDR3 DNA follows: TGCGCCAGCAGCTTGTCCGTCGGGGGCAATGAGCAGTTCTTC.